The clone carrying this T cell receptor (beta chain) was recorded many times. This CDR3 is 15 amino acids long. The V gene end was trimmed by 5 bases and the J gene end by 12 bases; junction bases not matched to a gene: 12. CDR1 and CDR2 (germline): SGHVS, FQNEAQ. Indicated time point: newly diagnosed GD, antithyroid drugs for less than 3 months. Isolated PBMC RNA provided the starting material for the TCR library. Diagnosis followed American Thyroid Association guidelines for Graves' disease. In Xi'an, China, an endocrinology department was the source of patients. The data were taken from a study of regulatory T cells in long-lasting Graves disease. Researchers made TCR beta libraries by using iRepertoire HTBI primers and running Arm-PCR on CDR3 regions. TCRdb used MiXCR to reprocess the multiplex PCR reads, holding one entry per CDR3 protein. The table lists over 200,000 distinct CDR3 sequences, about a sixth of them singletons.

The source was peripheral blood mononuclear cells (PBMCs), collected at new diagnosis, from a patient treated with antithyroid drugs. The clonotype originates from a female donor with Graves disease. The V and J genes are TRBV7-8 and TRBJ2-1, with TRBD1 matching over 11 bases. This CDR3 is CASSNRDRGNSVQFF. CDR3 nucleotide sequence: TGTGCCAGCAGCAACAGGGACAGGGGGAATAGCGTGCAGTTCTTC.